This T cell receptor (beta chain) was recorded in a study of blood T cell repertoires in COVID-19. The table came from immunoSEQ multiplex PCR; TCRdb's copy has only in-frame clones and leaves some out. Of some 250,000 clones in the sample, approximately 85% are singletons; the top ten hold over 1.5%. V lost 3 bases and J lost 6; bases outside the gene matches: 6. Germline CDR1 reads SGHNT; CDR2 reads YENEEA. The CDR3 spans 15 residues. This chain connects TRBV11-3 to TRBJ2-1; TRBD2 aligns across 9 bases. The sequenced sample consisted of PBMCs or T cells enriched from blood (not recorded which). The TCR was taken from a woman aged 45-65 years who had recovered from COVID-19. This chain's CDR3 is CASSFPFSGSNEQFF. The CDR3 nucleotides read TGTGCCAGCAGCTTTCCTTTTAGCGGGAGCAATGAGCAGTTCTTC.